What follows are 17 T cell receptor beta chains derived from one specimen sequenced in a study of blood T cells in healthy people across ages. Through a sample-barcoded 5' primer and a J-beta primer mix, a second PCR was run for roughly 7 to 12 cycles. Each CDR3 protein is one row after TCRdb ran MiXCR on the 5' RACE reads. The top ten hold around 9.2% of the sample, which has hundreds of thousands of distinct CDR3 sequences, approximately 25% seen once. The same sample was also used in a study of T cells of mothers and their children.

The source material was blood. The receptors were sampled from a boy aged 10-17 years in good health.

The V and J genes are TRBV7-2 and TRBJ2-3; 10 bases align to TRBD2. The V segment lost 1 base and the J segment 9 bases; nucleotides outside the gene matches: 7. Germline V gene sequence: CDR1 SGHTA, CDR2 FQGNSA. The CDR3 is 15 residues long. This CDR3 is CASSLGLGAGGTQYF. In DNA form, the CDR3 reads TGTGCCAGCAGCTTAGGGCTCGGAGCGGGGGGGACGCAGTATTTT.

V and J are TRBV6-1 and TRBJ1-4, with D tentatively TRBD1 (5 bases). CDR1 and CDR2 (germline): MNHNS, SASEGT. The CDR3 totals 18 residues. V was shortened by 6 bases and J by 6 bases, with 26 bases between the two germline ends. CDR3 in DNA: TGTGCCAGCAGAAGGTTGGGGGTCATGACCGTTAGGGATGAAAAACTGTTTTTT. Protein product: CASRRLGVMTVRDEKLFF.

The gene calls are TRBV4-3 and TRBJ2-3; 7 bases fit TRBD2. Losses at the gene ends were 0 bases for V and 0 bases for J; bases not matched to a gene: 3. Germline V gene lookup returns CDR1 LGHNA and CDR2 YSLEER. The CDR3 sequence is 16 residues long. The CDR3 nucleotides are TGCGCCAGCAGCCAAGAAGCGGGGCATAGCACAGATACGCAGTATTTT. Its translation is CASSQEAGHSTDTQYF.

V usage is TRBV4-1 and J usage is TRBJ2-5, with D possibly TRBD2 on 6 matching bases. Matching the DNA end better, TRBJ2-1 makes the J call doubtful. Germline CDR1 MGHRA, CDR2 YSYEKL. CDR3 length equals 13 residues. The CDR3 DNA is TGCGCCAGCAGCCGAGAGGCTAGCGATGAGCAGTTCTTC. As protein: CASSREASDEQFF.

The DNA of the CDR3 is TGTGCCAGCAGCATCCAGGGATTGGAGCAGTACTTC. Translating gives CASSIQGLEQYF. The rearrangement joins TRBV4-2 to TRBJ2-7; D possibly corresponds to TRBD1 (5 bases). This CDR3 has 12 amino acids. Germline-derived CDR1 and CDR2 are LGHNA and YNFKEQ. Trimming removed 5 bases at V and 7 bases at J, with 12 bases between.

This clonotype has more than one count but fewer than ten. CDR3: CATSRGARAEIETQYF. The CDR3 DNA reads TGTGCCACCAGCAGGGGGGCGAGGGCCGAGATAGAGACCCAGTACTTC. The chain links TRBV15 to TRBJ2-5; maybe TRBD1 (6 bases). The CDR3 sequence is 16 residues long. V lost 3 bases, J lost 4 bases, and 18 bases lay in between. The germline CDR1 and CDR2 sequences are LNHNV and YYDKDF (reference sequence).

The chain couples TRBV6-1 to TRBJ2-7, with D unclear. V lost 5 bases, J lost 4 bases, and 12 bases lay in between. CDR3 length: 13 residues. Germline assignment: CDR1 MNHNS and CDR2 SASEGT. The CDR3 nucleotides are TGTGCCAGCAGTTCCAGACGGATGTACGAGCAGTACTTC. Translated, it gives CASSSRRMYEQYF.

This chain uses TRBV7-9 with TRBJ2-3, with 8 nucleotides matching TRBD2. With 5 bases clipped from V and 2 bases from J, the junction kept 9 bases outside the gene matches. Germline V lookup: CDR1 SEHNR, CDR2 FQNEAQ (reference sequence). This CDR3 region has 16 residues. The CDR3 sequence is CASSPLIAGPTDTQYF. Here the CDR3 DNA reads TGTGCCAGCAGCCCCCTGATAGCGGGACCCACAGATACGCAGTATTTT.

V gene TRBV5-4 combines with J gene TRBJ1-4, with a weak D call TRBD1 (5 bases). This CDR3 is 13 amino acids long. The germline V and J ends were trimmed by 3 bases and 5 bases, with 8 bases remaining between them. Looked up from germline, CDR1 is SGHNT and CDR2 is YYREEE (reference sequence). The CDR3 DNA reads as TGTGCCAGCAGCTGGGACTCGAATGAAAAACTGTTTTTT. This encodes CASSWDSNEKLFF.

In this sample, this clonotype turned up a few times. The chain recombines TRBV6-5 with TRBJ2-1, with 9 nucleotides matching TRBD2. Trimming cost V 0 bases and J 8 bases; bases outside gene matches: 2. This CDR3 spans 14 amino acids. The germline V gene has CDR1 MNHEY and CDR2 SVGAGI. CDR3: CASSYSREGHEQFF. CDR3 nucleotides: TGTGCCAGCAGTTACTCGCGGGAGGGCCATGAGCAGTTCTTC.

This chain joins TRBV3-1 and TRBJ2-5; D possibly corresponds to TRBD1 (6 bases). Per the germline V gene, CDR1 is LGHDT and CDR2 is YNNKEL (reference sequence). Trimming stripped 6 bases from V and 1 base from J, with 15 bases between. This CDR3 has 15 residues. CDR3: CASSTPRDTQETQYF. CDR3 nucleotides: TGTGCCAGCAGTACCCCAAGGGACACCCAAGAGACCCAGTACTTC.

In DNA, the CDR3 is TGCAGCGTGTTGGGGGCAGATACGCAGTATTTT. It specifies CSVLGADTQYF. The chain joins TRBV29-1 to TRBJ2-3, with D tentatively TRBD1 or TRBD2 (5 bases each). The CDR3 is made up of 11 amino acids. Trimming shortened V by 6 bases and J by 4 bases, and 8 bases separated the two germline ends. Germline V gives CDR1 SQVTM, CDR2 ANQGSEA.

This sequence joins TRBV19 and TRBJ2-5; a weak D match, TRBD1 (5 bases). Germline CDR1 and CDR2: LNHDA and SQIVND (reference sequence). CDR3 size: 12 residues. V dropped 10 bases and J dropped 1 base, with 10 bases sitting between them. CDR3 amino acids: CAKDRPQETQYF. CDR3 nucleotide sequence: TGTGCCAAAGACAGACCCCAAGAGACCCAGTACTTC.

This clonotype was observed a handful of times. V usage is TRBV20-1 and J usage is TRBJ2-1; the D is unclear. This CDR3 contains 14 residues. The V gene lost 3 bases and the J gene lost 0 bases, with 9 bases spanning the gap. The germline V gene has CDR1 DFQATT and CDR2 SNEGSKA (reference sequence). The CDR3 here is CSASPTRSYNEQFF. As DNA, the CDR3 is TGCAGTGCTAGCCCGACCCGCTCCTACAATGAGCAGTTCTTC.

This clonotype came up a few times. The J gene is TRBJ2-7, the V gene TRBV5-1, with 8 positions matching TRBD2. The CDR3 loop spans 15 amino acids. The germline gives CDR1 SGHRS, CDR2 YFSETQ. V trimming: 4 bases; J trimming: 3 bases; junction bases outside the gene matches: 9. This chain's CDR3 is CASSEDLRGVYEQYF. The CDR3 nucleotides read TGCGCCAGCAGCGAAGACTTGCGGGGGGTCTACGAGCAGTACTTC. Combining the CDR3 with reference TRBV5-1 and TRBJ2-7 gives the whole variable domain KAGVTQTPRYLIKTRGQQVTLSCSPISGHRSVSWYQQTPGQGLQFLFEYFSETQRNKGNFPGRFSGRQFSNSRSEMNVSTLELGDSALYLCASSEDLRGVYEQYFGPGTRLTVT.

DNA of the CDR3: TGCGCCAGCAGCTTGGGGACAGGGGTGAACACTGAAGCTTTCTTT. Encoded protein: CASSLGTGVNTEAFF. The chain uses TRBV5-1 and TRBJ1-1, with 9 nucleotides matching TRBD1. Germline CDR1 and CDR2: SGHRS and YFSETQ. V lost 0 bases to trimming and J lost 0 bases; unmatched junction nucleotides: 0. The CDR3 runs to 15 residues.

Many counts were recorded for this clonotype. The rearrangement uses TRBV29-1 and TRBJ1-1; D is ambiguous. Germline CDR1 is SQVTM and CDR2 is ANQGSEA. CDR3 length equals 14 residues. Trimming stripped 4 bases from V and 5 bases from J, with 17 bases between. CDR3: CSVARRGLGTEAFF. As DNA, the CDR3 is TGCAGCGTTGCCCGCCGCGGGCTGGGAACTGAAGCTTTCTTT.